Below, 18 T cell receptor beta chains from the same sample are listed, as sequenced in a study of cytomegalovirus exposure and HLA in healthy donors. The PCR ran on 60 Vbeta and 13 Jbeta primers. This table comes from immunoSEQ multiplex PCR, and its TCRdb copy is limited to in-frame clones, with some not included. This table has about 130,000 clones, about four fifths appearing once. Sequencing was done on a sample of PBMCs. The origin of the receptors is a man between 40 and 49 years old in good health and CMV-seronegative.

V is TRBV4-3 and J is TRBJ1-2; the match to TRBD1 covers 8 bases. Germline-derived CDR1 and CDR2 are LGHNA and YSLEER. This CDR3 is built from 15 residues. Trimming cost V 0 bases and J 8 bases; bases outside gene matches: 8. The CDR3 DNA sequence: TGCGCCAGCAGCCAAGATCGTTGGACAGGGCTAGGCTACACCTTC. This translates into CASSQDRWTGLGYTF.

The J gene is TRBJ1-4, the V gene TRBV19, with TRBD1 matching over 7 bases. Germline trimming cut 8 bases from V and 4 bases from J; bases unmatched to any gene: 13. Germline lookup yields CDR1 LNHDA and CDR2 SQIVND (reference sequence). The CDR3 has 16 residues. The CDR3 DNA reads as TGTGCCAGTCGGGACAGAGGGAGGAGGAATAATGAAAAACTGTTTTTT. Protein sequence: CASRDRGRRNNEKLFF.

Concerning this clone: An end of the junction differs from the germline gene, which may be a read error. J is TRBJ1-2 and V is TRBV4-3, with D possibly being TRBD1 (5 bases). The CDR3 spans 15 residues. Germline lookup yields CDR1 LGHNA and CDR2 YSLEER. The CDR3 DNA follows: TGCACCAGCAGCCTCCTAAGGGGCAGCAGCTATGGCTACACCTTC. Amino acids: CTSSLLRGSSYGYTF.

This chain connects TRBV21-1 to TRBJ2-7; the table's TRBD1 call for D was not verified on the DNA. TRBV21-1 is classified as a pseudogene. The CDR3 runs to 9 residues. CDR3 sequence (DNA): TGTGCCAGGGACAGTACCCGTATCTTC. This codes for CARDSTRIF.

The chain has TRBV7-6 and TRBJ2-7, with 9 nucleotides matching TRBD2. V trimming: 1 base; J trimming: 6 bases; junction bases outside the gene matches: 10. This CDR3 spans 16 amino acids. Germline CDR1 and CDR2: SGHVS and FNYEAQ. This chain's CDR3 is CASSLGGAGGGSEQYF. CDR3 bases: TGTGCCAGCAGCTTAGGGGGGGCGGGAGGGGGAAGCGAGCAGTACTTC.

In this sample, this clone turned up once. This rearrangement joins TRBV11-2 to TRBJ2-7; 8 positions agree with TRBD1. The CDR3 is 16 amino acids. Germline CDR1 reads SGHAT; CDR2 reads FQNNGV. The J segment lost 2 bases and the V segment lost 4 bases, leaving 10 bases of the junction unmatched. CDR3 coding DNA: TGTGCCAGCAGCTCCCACCGGGACAGGAGAGCCTACGAGCAGTACTTC. Its translation is CASSSHRDRRAYEQYF.

V usage is TRBV6-1 and J usage is TRBJ2-7; D gene unclear. Trimming pared 5 bases from V and 2 bases from J, leaving 4 bases between. The germline gives CDR1 MNHNS, CDR2 SASEGT. The length of the CDR3 is 11 residues. For the CDR3, the DNA is TGTGCCAGCAGTCCCACCTACGAGCAGTACTTC. It codes for CASSPTYEQYF.

V is TRBV28 and J is TRBJ2-7; tentative D call: TRBD1 (6 bases). Germline values: CDR1 MDHEN, CDR2 SYDVKM. Trimming took 7 bases from V and 3 from J, leaving 22 bases between them. The length of the CDR3 is 16 residues. Written as DNA, the CDR3 is TGTGCCAGCAATTTCTTCCACGCAGGGGTTGTCTACGAGCAGTACTTC. Protein product: CASNFFHAGVVYEQYF.

The chain has TRBV7-2 and TRBJ2-7, with a possible D match to TRBD2 (5 bases). V lost 2 bases, J lost 7 bases, and 9 bases lay in between. The CDR3 runs to 12 residues. Germline-derived CDR1 and CDR2 are SGHTA and FQGNSA. This CDR3 reads CASSLKSGEQYF. For the CDR3, the DNA is TGTGCCAGCAGCTTAAAGTCGGGAGAGCAGTACTTC.

J is TRBJ1-4 and V is TRBV28, with D perhaps matching TRBD1 (5 bases). The CDR3 covers 17 residues. The V and J ends lost 4 bases and 0 bases respectively, with 15 bases between them. Germline lookup yields CDR1 MDHEN and CDR2 SYDVKM. The CDR3 is CASSSSFTGATNEKLFF. CDR3 DNA sequence: TGTGCCAGCAGTTCATCATTCACAGGAGCAACTAATGAAAAACTGTTTTTT.

The chain uses TRBV4-3 and TRBJ2-5, with no clear D. CDR1 is LGHNA and CDR2 is YSLEER in the germline V gene. The CDR3 covers 14 residues. Trimming cost V 2 bases and J 3 bases, with 10 bases left between them. DNA of the CDR3: TGCGCCAGCAGCCAATATCTCGCGGAAGAGACCCAGTACTTC. Its protein is CASSQYLAEETQYF.

The rearrangement links TRBV7-2 to TRBJ2-5; D perhaps matches TRBD1 (6 bases). Trimming shortened V by 1 base and J by 4 bases, and 7 bases separated the two germline ends. CDR1 is SGHTA, CDR2 FQGNSA, per germline. This CDR3 contains 13 residues. CDR3 sequence (DNA): TGTGCCAGCAGCTTAGGGACAGCAGAGACCCAGTACTTC. This sequence encodes CASSLGTAETQYF.

This clone has more than one count but fewer than ten. The rearrangement links TRBV6-6 to TRBJ2-2, with a possible D match to TRBD1 (8 bases). Germline-derived CDR1 and CDR2 are MNHNY and SVGAGI (reference sequence). The CDR3 totals 16 residues. Between the trimmed V and J ends, which lost 5 bases and 1 base, there was a span of 14 bases. The CDR3 protein is CASSNTGGENTGELFF. The CDR3 bases are TGTGCCAGCAGTAACACAGGGGGGGAGAACACCGGGGAGCTGTTTTTT.

Comments on this clone: This CDR3 is also generated by other DNA sequences in the sample. J is TRBJ1-4 and V is TRBV7-2, with D hard to call. Trimming pared 5 bases from V and 0 bases from J, leaving 10 bases between. Germline CDR1 reads SGHTA; CDR2 reads FQGNSA. The CDR3 has 15 amino acids. As DNA, the CDR3 is TGTGCCAGCAGCCTAGGCAGCGCAACTAATGAAAAACTGTTTTTT. This translates into CASSLGSATNEKLFF. Variable domain in full (rest from reference TRBV7-2 and TRBJ1-4): GAGVSQSPSNKVTEKGKDVELRCDPISGHTALYWYRQSLGQGLEFLIYFQGNSAPDKSGLPSDRFSAERTGGSVSTLTIQRTQQEDSAVYLCASSLGSATNEKLFFGSGTQLSVL.

This clone was counted only a few times. V is TRBV5-4 and J is TRBJ2-3; TRBD2 matches at 7 bases. The V gene end was trimmed by 7 bases and the J gene end by 6 bases; junction bases not matched to a gene: 14. Germline CDR1 SGHNT, CDR2 YYREEE (reference sequence). This CDR3 comprises 15 residues. The CDR3 nucleotides are TGTGCCAGCCGTGAGGGTGGGACTATATCGGATACGCAGTATTTT. This sequence encodes CASREGGTISDTQYF.

The chain employs TRBV7-8 and TRBJ2-5; TRBD2 might be the D (6 bases). The germline V gene has CDR1 SGHVS and CDR2 FQNEAQ. The CDR3 consists of 13 residues. The germline V and J ends were trimmed by 5 bases and 5 bases, with 12 bases remaining between them. The CDR3 here is CASSPGVRETQYF. The CDR3, as DNA: TGTGCCAGCAGCCCGGGGGTCCGGGAGACCCAGTACTTC.

This clone was counted a few times. The genes are TRBV5-1 and TRBJ2-2; TRBD1 aligns across 9 bases. The V and J ends lost 2 bases and 6 bases, in that order; junction bases with no gene match: 2. CDR1 is SGHRS, CDR2 YFSETQ, per germline. This CDR3 is 14 amino acids long. The CDR3 bases are TGCGCCAGCAGCTTAACAGGGGGCCCCGGGGAGCTGTTTTTT. Its protein product is CASSLTGGPGELFF.

The CDR3 protein is CASSPTGGVGQPQHF. The CDR3 region has the DNA TGTGCCAGCAGCCCAACAGGGGGCGTGGGCCAGCCCCAGCATTTT. This chain joins TRBV7-2 and TRBJ1-5, with 9 bases that match TRBD1. The CDR3 has 15 residues. J was trimmed by 7 bases and V by 5 bases; bases with no gene match: 9. Germline loops: CDR1 SGHTA, CDR2 FQGNSA.